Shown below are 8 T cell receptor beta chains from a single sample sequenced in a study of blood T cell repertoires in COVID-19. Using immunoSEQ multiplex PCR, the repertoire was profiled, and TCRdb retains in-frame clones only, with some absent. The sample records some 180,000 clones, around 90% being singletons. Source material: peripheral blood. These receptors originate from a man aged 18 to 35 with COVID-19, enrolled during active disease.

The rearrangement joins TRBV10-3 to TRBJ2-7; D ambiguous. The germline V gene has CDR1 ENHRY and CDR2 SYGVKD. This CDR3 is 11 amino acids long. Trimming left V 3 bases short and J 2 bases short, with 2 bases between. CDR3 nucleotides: TGTGCCATCAGTGACACCTACGAGCAGTACTTC. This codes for CAISDTYEQYF.

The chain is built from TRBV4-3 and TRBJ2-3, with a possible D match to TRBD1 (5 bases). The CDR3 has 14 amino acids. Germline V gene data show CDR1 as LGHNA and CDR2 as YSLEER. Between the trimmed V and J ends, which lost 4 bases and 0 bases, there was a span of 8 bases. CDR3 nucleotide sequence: TGCGCCAGCAGCCCTGGACAAAGCACAGATACGCAGTATTTT. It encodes CASSPGQSTDTQYF.

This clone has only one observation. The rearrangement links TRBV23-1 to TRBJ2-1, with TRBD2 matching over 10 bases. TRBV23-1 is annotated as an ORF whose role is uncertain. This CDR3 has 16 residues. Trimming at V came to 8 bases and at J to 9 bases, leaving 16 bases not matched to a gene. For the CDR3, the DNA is TGCGCCAGCCCACATAGGGCCCTAGCGGGAGATGGTGAGCAGTTCTTC. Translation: CASPHRALAGDGEQFF.

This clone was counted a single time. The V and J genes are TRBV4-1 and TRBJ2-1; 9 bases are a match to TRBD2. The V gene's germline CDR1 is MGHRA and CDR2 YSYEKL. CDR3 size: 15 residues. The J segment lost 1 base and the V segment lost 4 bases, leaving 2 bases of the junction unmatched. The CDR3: CASSLAGASYNEQFF. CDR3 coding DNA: TGCGCCAGCAGCCTAGCGGGGGCATCCTACAATGAGCAGTTCTTC.

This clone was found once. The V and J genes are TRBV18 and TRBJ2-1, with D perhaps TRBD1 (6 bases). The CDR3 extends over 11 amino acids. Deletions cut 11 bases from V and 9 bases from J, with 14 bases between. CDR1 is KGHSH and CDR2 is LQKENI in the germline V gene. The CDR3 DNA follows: TGTGCCGGACAGAGCATTGGTGAGCAGTTCTTC. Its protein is CAGQSIGEQFF.

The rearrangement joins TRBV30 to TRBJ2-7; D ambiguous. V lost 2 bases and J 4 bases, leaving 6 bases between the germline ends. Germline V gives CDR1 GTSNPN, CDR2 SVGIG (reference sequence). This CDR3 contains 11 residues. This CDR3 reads CAWSPGYEQYF. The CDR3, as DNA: TGTGCCTGGAGTCCCGGTTACGAGCAGTACTTC.

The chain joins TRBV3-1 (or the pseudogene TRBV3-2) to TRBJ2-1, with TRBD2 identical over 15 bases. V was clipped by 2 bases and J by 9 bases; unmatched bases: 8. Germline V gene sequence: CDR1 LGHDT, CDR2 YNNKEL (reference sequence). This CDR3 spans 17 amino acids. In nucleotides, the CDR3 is TGTGCCAGCAGCCAATACGGACTAGCGGGAGGGCCGAGTGAGCAGTTCTTC. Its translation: CASSQYGLAGGPSEQFF.

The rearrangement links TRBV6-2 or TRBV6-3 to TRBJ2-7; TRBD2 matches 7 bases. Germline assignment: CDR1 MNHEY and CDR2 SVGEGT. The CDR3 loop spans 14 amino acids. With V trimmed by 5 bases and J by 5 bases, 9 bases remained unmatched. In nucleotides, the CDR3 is TGTGCCAGCAGTAGGGAGGGCCCCCCCCACGAGCAGTACTTC. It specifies CASSREGPPHEQYF.